This TCR beta chain stems from a study of control samples from healthy donors and cancer patients. CDR3 length: 17 residues. After removal of 5 bases from V and 5 bases from J, the junction contained 7 bases not matched to a gene. Germline-derived CDR1 and CDR2 are WSHSY and SAAADI. Assay used: immunoSEQ multiplex PCR; TCRdb lists only in-frame clones, some missing. The table has 100,000 to 150,000 clones, over 85% seen once. The sample comprised blood. The chain has TRBV10-2 and TRBJ2-3; TRBD2 agrees at 16 bases. The receptor was isolated from a young man in good health. The CDR3 DNA is TGCGCCAGCAGTCCGGGACTAGCGGGGGGGTTTAGAGATACGCAGTATTTT. Its translation: CASSPGLAGGFRDTQYF.